This T cell receptor beta chain was recovered during a study of CD8 T cells in ankylosing spondylitis. Notes on the study in general: The disease-linked clones had a CD8+ phenotype and low blood frequencies. Characteristic of ankylosing spondylitis blood, it appeared, was a TCR beta motif comprising several highly homologous variants.

Deletions cut 6 bases from V and 8 bases from J, with 21 bases between. CDR3 length: 15 amino acids. Looked up from germline, CDR1 is SGHRS and CDR2 is YFSETQ. For TCR beta, libraries came from quantitative 5'-RACE with molecular barcodes. TCRdb reanalysed the 5' RACE reads using MiXCR and keeps one entry per CDR3 protein. The data contain approximately 540,000 distinct CDR3 sequences, 12% of them singletons. Turning to this clonotype: The antigen remains undetermined.

The receptor was isolated from a male donor with ankylosing spondylitis. Sequencing was carried out using blood, either unsorted or a sorted T cell fraction (not recorded which). J is TRBJ2-1 and V is TRBV5-1; a possible D gene is TRBD2 (6 bases). The CDR3 sequence is CASNTFGTSGDEQFF. In DNA, the CDR3 is TGCGCCAGCAATACCTTCGGGACTTCCGGCGATGAGCAGTTCTTC.